This record covers a single T cell receptor (beta chain). These data belong to a study of cytomegalovirus exposure and HLA in healthy donors. V was trimmed by 3 bases and J by 7 bases, leaving 15 bases between them. Germline V CDR1 and CDR2: SGHAT, FQNNGV. CDR3 length: 15 amino acids. The PCR used 60 Vbeta and 13 Jbeta primers. Produced via immunoSEQ multiplex PCR; TCRdb's table is partial and in-frame only. The table shows 150,000 or so clones, with 73% occurring only once. This TCR was sampled from a young woman in good health and CMV-seronegative. Source material: PBMCs. The chain recombines TRBV11-2 with TRBJ1-4, with a possible D match to TRBD1 (5 bases). The CDR3 DNA follows: TGTGCCAGCAGCTTTAGCGGACATAAGGGTGAAAAACTGTTTTTT. Protein: CASSFSGHKGEKLFF.